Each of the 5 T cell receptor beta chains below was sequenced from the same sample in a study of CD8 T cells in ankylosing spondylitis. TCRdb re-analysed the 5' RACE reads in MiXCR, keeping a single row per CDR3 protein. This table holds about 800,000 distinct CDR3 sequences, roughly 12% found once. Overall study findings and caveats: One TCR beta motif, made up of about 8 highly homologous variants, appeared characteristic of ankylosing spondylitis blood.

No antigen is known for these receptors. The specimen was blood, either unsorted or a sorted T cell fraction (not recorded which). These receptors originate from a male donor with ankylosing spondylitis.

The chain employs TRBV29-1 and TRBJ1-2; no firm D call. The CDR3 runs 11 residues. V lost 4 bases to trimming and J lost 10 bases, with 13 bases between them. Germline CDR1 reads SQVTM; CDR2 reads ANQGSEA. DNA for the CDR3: TGCAGCGTTGGAGAAGGGATGATCTACACCTTC. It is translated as CSVGEGMIYTF.

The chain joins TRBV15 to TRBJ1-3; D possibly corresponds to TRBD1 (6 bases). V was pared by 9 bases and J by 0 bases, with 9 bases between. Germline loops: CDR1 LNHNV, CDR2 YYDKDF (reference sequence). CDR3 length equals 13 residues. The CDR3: CATRTVSGNTIYF. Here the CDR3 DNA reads TGTGCCACGAGGACAGTCTCTGGAAACACCATATATTTT.

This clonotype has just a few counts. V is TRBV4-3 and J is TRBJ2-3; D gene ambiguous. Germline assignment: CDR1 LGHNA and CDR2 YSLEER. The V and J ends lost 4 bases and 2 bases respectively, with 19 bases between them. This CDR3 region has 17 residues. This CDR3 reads CASSLRLASRATDTQYF. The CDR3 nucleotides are TGCGCCAGCAGCCTGCGCTTAGCAAGCCGCGCCACAGATACGCAGTATTTT.

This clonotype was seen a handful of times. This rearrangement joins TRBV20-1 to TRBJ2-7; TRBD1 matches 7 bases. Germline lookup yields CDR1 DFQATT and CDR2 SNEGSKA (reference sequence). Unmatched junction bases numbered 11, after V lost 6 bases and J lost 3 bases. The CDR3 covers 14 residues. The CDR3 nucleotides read TGCAGTGCCAGGTCTGGACAGGCACTCTACGAGCAGTACTTC. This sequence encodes CSARSGQALYEQYF.

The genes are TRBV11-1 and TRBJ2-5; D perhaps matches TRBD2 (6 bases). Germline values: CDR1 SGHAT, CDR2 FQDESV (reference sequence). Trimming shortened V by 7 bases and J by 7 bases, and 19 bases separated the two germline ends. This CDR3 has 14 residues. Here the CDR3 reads CASIHLDGSGTQYF. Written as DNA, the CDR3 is TGTGCCAGCATCCATTTGGACGGGAGTGGGACCCAGTACTTC.